The 32 T cell receptor beta chains below were found in one sample sequenced in a study of vaccination effects on CD4 cells after COVID-19. These TCRs are of unknown antigen specificity. Sequencing used immunoSEQ multiplex PCR; TCRdb keeps in-frame clones, though not all of them. The profile shows about 54,000 clones, approximately 79% of them singletons. Antigen-specific CD4+ T cells expanded by the ViraFEST assay with viral peptide pools were then sequenced. Once cultured for 9 to 11 days, the cells underwent separation to obtain CD4+ T cells. The input for sequencing was CD4+ T cells from PBMCs cultured with HCoV-229E spike peptides, taken before COVID-19 vaccination. These TCRs come from a human donor who received a COVID-19 vaccine.

The rearrangement uses TRBV10-3 and TRBJ2-5; D uncertain. V lost 8 bases to trimming and J lost 1 base, with 11 bases between them. The germline V gene encodes CDR1 ENHRY and CDR2 SYGVKD. The CDR3 is 13 residues long. CDR3 amino acids: CAISQPPQETQYF. CDR3 in DNA: TGTGCCATCTCCCAACCACCCCAAGAGACCCAGTACTTC.

The rearrangement joins TRBV10-3 to TRBJ2-7, with 8 bases fitting TRBD1. Germline-derived CDR1 and CDR2 are ENHRY and SYGVKD. The junction had 8 bases not matched to a gene; V was cut back by 10 bases and J by 3 bases. The CDR3 length is 13 residues. In DNA form, the CDR3 reads TGTGCCACCCGGGGACAGGCCCTCTACGAGCAGTACGTC. It encodes CATRGQALYEQYV.

This chain uses TRBV5-1 with TRBJ1-5; 7 nucleotides align to TRBD1. In germline, CDR1 is SGHRS, CDR2 YFSETQ. J gave up 2 bases and V 0 bases, and 8 bases lay outside the gene matches. The CDR3 is made up of 17 amino acids. This CDR3 reads CASSLDPTGRGNQPQHF. CDR3 in DNA: TGCGCCAGCAGCTTGGACCCGACAGGGAGAGGCAATCAGCCCCAGCATTTT.

This chain joins TRBV18 and TRBJ1-5; tentative D call: TRBD1 (5 bases). Trimming pared 4 bases from V and 7 bases from J, leaving 20 bases between. Germline lookup yields CDR1 KGHSH and CDR2 LQKENI. The CDR3 totals 16 residues. The CDR3 loop is CASSLLATRGGQPQHF. The CDR3 DNA sequence: TGTGCCAGCTCACTTTTGGCCACAAGGGGAGGGCAGCCCCAGCATTTT.

The chain couples TRBV7-2 to TRBJ1-2; TRBD1 matches at 7 bases. The germline V gene encodes CDR1 SGHTA and CDR2 FQGNSA. V trimming: 5 bases; J trimming: 1 base; junction bases outside the gene matches: 4. The CDR3 covers 14 residues. CDR3 in DNA: TGTGCCAGCAGCCCAAGACAGGGTAACTATGGCTACACCTTC. Its protein product is CASSPRQGNYGYTF.

This clone has only one observation. The chain links TRBV25-1 to TRBJ2-2, with TRBD2 matching over 7 bases. The CDR3 has 15 residues. Germline CDR1 is MGHDK and CDR2 is SYGVNS. The V segment lost 2 bases and the J segment 5 bases; nucleotides outside the gene matches: 5. CDR3 coding DNA: TGTGCCAGCAGTGAAGGGGGGGGAAGAACCGGGGAGCTGTTTTTT. Translation gives CASSEGGGRTGELFF.

The genes are TRBV2 and TRBJ1-4; possibly TRBD1 for D (6 bases). This CDR3 spans 14 amino acids. Germline V gives CDR1 SNHLY, CDR2 FYNNEI. V dropped 5 bases and J dropped 4 bases, with 11 bases sitting between them. In DNA, the CDR3 is TGTGCCAGCAGTCGGACAGTTAGTAATGAAAAACTGTTTTTT. This codes for CASSRTVSNEKLFF.

The chain recombines TRBV5-1 with TRBJ2-5, with 7 bases fitting TRBD1. With V trimmed by 4 bases and J by 4 bases, 7 bases remained unmatched. The CDR3 consists of 14 residues. From germline, CDR1 is SGHRS and CDR2 YFSETQ. Here the CDR3 DNA reads TGCGCCAGCAGCCCGCAAACAGGGGCAGAGACCCAGTACTTC. Translated: CASSPQTGAETQYF. Supplemented by reference TRBV5-1 and TRBJ2-5, the full variable domain reads KAGVTQTPRYLIKTRGQQVTLSCSPISGHRSVSWYQQTPGQGLQFLFEYFSETQRNKGNFPGRFSGRQFSNSRSEMNVSTLELGDSALYLCASSPQTGAETQYFGPGTRLLVL.

This clone was recorded once. CDR3 nucleotide sequence: TGTGCCAGCAGAGCTAGGGACAGGGGGGTGGGTGAGCAGTTCTTC. Protein sequence: CASRARDRGVGEQFF. J is TRBJ2-1 and V is TRBV28; 11 bases are shared with TRBD1. V lost 6 bases, J lost 9 bases, and 10 bases stayed unmatched. The CDR3 covers 15 residues. Germline-derived CDR1 and CDR2 are MDHEN and SYDVKM.

Points on this clone: The junction departs from germline at one end; a sequencing error may be responsible. The chain links TRBV27 to TRBJ1-1; D possibly corresponds to TRBD1 (6 bases). The CDR3 sequence is 16 residues long. Per germline, CDR1 MNHEY and CDR2 SMNVEV (reference sequence). In DNA form, the CDR3 reads TGTGCCAGCAGTCTATCGGGAGGGGGGGCTCCTAGGGGAGCTTTCTTT. Amino acid sequence: CASSLSGGGAPRGAFF.

The chain has TRBV3-1 (or the pseudogene TRBV3-2) and TRBJ1-5; no clear D gene. The V gene's germline CDR1 is LGHDT and CDR2 YNNKEL (reference sequence). This CDR3 is built from 13 residues. V was clipped by 0 bases and J by 7 bases, with 7 bases between them. The CDR3 DNA reads TGTGCCAGCAGCCAAGATTTTACGCAGCCCCAGCATTTT. Protein product: CASSQDFTQPQHF.

This chain links TRBV2 with TRBJ1-4; D remains unclear. Between the trimmed V and J ends, which lost 4 bases and 8 bases, there was a span of 11 bases. Germline assignment: CDR1 SNHLY and CDR2 FYNNEI. The CDR3 length is 13 residues. The CDR3 bases are TGTGCCAGCAGTGGCGGGGTCCGAGAAAAACTGTTTTTT. This translates into CASSGGVREKLFF.

The chain is built from TRBV27 and TRBJ2-1; 9 bases are shared with TRBD2. Trimming removed 3 bases from V and 1 base from J; junction bases left unmatched: 16. CDR1 and CDR2 from the germline V gene are MNHEY and SMNVEV (reference sequence). The length of the CDR3 is 20 residues. The CDR3 sequence is CASSFRSAWRGGDSYNEQFF. In nucleotides, the CDR3 is TGTGCCAGCAGTTTTCGGTCGGCGTGGCGGGGGGGCGATTCCTACAATGAGCAGTTCTTC.

The chain employs TRBV7-2 and TRBJ2-1; 9 bases are a match to TRBD2. Germline CDR1 is SGHTA and CDR2 is FQGNSA. This CDR3 spans 11 amino acids. V lost 4 bases to trimming and J lost 12 bases; unmatched junction nucleotides: 1. CDR3 bases: TGTGCCAGCAGCTATAGCGGGGGGCAGTTCTTC. Translating gives CASSYSGGQFF.

The CDR3 DNA follows: TGTGCCAGTCGAACCCAACAGGGGAATGAGCAGTTCTTC. Translated: CASRTQQGNEQFF. The chain is built from TRBV27 and TRBJ2-1, with TRBD1 identical over 7 bases. Germline V gene sequence: CDR1 MNHEY, CDR2 SMNVEV (reference sequence). The V segment lost 9 bases and the J segment 7 bases; nucleotides outside the gene matches: 9. This CDR3 spans 13 amino acids.

This chain connects TRBV27 to TRBJ1-5; D is uncertain. The CDR3 is 17 residues long. In germline, CDR1 is MNHEY, CDR2 SMNVEV (reference sequence). V lost 2 bases to trimming and J lost 2 bases, with 16 bases between them. CDR3 amino acids: CASSLGPVEGGNQPQHF. DNA of the CDR3: TGTGCCAGCAGTTTAGGCCCGGTGGAGGGTGGCAATCAGCCCCAGCATTTT.

The chain joins TRBV15 to TRBJ2-7; a possible D gene is TRBD1 (5 bases). CDR3 size: 14 residues. Germline lookup yields CDR1 LNHNV and CDR2 YYDKDF (reference sequence). V was clipped by 0 bases and J by 0 bases, with 6 bases between them. CDR3: CATSREDNSYEQYV. The CDR3 DNA is TGTGCCACCAGCAGAGAGGACAACTCCTACGAGCAGTACGTC.

This chain connects TRBV5-1 to TRBJ1-1; D uncertain. Trimming removed 3 bases from V and 0 bases from J, with 6 bases in between. There are 13 residues in the CDR3. Germline CDR1 SGHRS, CDR2 YFSETQ. CDR3 coding DNA: TGCGCCAGCAGCTCAACCTTGAACACTGAAGCTTTCTTT. Translation: CASSSTLNTEAFF.

This chain joins TRBV12-1 and TRBJ1-4; the tabulated D call, TRBD1, remains unverified against the DNA. TRBV12-1 is a recognized pseudogene. The CDR3 has 18 residues. In DNA, the CDR3 is TGTGCCAGCAGCTTCACACCGGGACAGGGGAAGGGTTGGGAAAAACTGTTTTTT. Translation gives CASSFTPGQGKGWEKLFF.

This clone was picked up one time. This sequence joins TRBV2 and TRBJ1-2; D remains ambiguous. The CDR3 is 13 residues long. In germline, CDR1 is SNHLY, CDR2 FYNNEI. V lost 1 base and J lost 8, with 11 bases in between. CDR3 coding DNA: TGTGCCAGCAGTGAAGGGGCAGGCCGGGGCTACACCTTC. This sequence encodes CASSEGAGRGYTF.

This sequence joins TRBV5-1 and TRBJ2-2; D unclear. Trimming pared 2 bases from V and 8 bases from J, leaving 10 bases between. Germline V gene lookup returns CDR1 SGHRS and CDR2 YFSETQ. The CDR3 sequence is 13 residues long. CDR3 sequence: CASSFVVGGELFF. The CDR3 nucleotides read TGCGCCAGCAGCTTCGTGGTCGGTGGGGAGCTGTTTTTT.

The rearrangement links TRBV28 to TRBJ1-2, with D unresolved. Germline CDR1 MDHEN, CDR2 SYDVKM. The V end lost 5 bases, the J end lost 2 bases, and 9 bases lay between the germline ends. The CDR3 is 13 amino acids. Here the CDR3 reads CASSPSTNYGYTF. Written as DNA, the CDR3 is TGTGCCAGCAGTCCCTCAACGAACTATGGCTACACCTTC.

The rearrangement links TRBV29-1 to TRBJ2-5; D call uncertain. CDR1 and CDR2 (germline): SQVTM, ANQGSEA. The CDR3 totals 11 residues. Trimming left V 4 bases short and J 5 bases short, with 8 bases between. The CDR3 protein is CSVGVGETQYF. CDR3 nucleotides: TGCAGCGTTGGGGTAGGGGAGACCCAGTACTTC.

The chain joins TRBV4-3 to TRBJ2-3; D perhaps matches TRBD1 (6 bases). This CDR3 spans 14 amino acids. The germline V gene encodes CDR1 LGHNA and CDR2 YSLEER. V dropped 4 bases and J dropped 2 bases, with 10 bases sitting between them. The CDR3 nucleotides are TGCGCCAGCAGCCTGGGACAAGCCACAGATACGCAGTATTTT. It translates to CASSLGQATDTQYF.

The genes are TRBV7-2 and TRBJ2-3; possible D gene TRBD1, 6 bases. Germline values: CDR1 SGHTA, CDR2 FQGNSA. The CDR3 length is 15 residues. V was cut by 1 base and J by 5 bases, with 13 bases left in between. The CDR3 region has the DNA TGTGCCAGCAGCTTAGTGGTGGACAGAGGAGATACGCAGTATTTT. Amino acid sequence: CASSLVVDRGDTQYF.

V is TRBV9 and J is TRBJ2-3; D gene uncertain. The germline V gene encodes CDR1 SGDLS and CDR2 YYNGEE. This CDR3 comprises 14 residues. V lost 4 bases and J 0 bases, leaving 9 bases between the germline ends. The CDR3 coding sequence is TGTGCCAGCAGCCGCTCGCCTAGCACAGATACGCAGTATTTT. It is translated as CASSRSPSTDTQYF.

The rearrangement uses TRBV4-1 and TRBJ2-5; a weak D match, TRBD2 (5 bases). Germline loops: CDR1 MGHRA, CDR2 YSYEKL. V dropped 4 bases and J dropped 5 bases, with 11 bases sitting between them. The CDR3 contains 13 residues. CDR3 coding DNA: TGCGCCAGCAGCCGTTTAACGGGGGAGACCCAGTACTTC. As protein: CASSRLTGETQYF.

This rearrangement joins TRBV20-1 to TRBJ2-3, with 7 bases matching TRBD2. Germline loops: CDR1 DFQATT, CDR2 SNEGSKA (reference sequence). The CDR3 consists of 14 residues. V lost 3 bases and J lost 0; bases outside the gene matches: 3. The CDR3 loop is CSASRGGSTDTQYF. The CDR3 region has the DNA TGCAGTGCTAGTCGCGGGGGTAGCACAGATACGCAGTATTTT.

The chain links TRBV4-1 to TRBJ1-1, with 8 bases matching TRBD1. Germline V CDR1 and CDR2: MGHRA, YSYEKL. This CDR3 has 13 amino acids. Trimming cost V 4 bases and J 9 bases; bases outside gene matches: 7. The CDR3, as DNA: TGCGCCAGCAGCCCCGGGACAGGAAAGCAAGCTTTCTTT. This encodes CASSPGTGKQAFF.

The chain has TRBV4-2 and TRBJ2-5; D perhaps matches TRBD2 (7 bases). The CDR3 extends over 14 amino acids. Germline V CDR1 and CDR2: LGHNA, YNFKEQ. V lost 4 bases and J lost 7, with 16 bases in between. In DNA, the CDR3 is TGTGCCAGCAGCCCCCTGGGGGAGGGGGGGACCCAGTACTTC. Translated: CASSPLGEGGTQYF.

The CDR3 DNA is TGTGCCAGCAGCTTGGGCAGGAACTATGGCTACACCTTC. It specifies CASSLGRNYGYTF. The genes are TRBV5-4 and TRBJ1-2; no clear D gene. In germline, CDR1 is SGHNT, CDR2 YYREEE (reference sequence). V was pared by 0 bases and J by 2 bases, with 5 bases between. The CDR3 is made up of 13 amino acids. The variable domain in full, with the rest retrieved from reference TRBV5-4 and TRBJ1-2, is ETGVTQSPTHLIKTRGQQVTLRCSSQSGHNTVSWYQQALGQGPQFIFQYYREEENGRGNFPPRFSGLQFPNYSSELNVNALELDDSALYLCASSLGRNYGYTFGSGTRLTVV.

The chain is built from TRBV7-2 and TRBJ2-5, with TRBD2 matching 10 bases. Germline CDR1 SGHTA, CDR2 FQGNSA. CDR3 length: 15 amino acids. V was clipped by 5 bases and J by 5 bases; unmatched bases: 8. This chain's CDR3 is CASSPQRGGGETQYF. CDR3 nucleotides: TGTGCCAGCAGCCCCCAGCGGGGGGGCGGGGAGACCCAGTACTTC.